This TCR beta chain was recovered during a study of shared T cell receptors in the human thymus. Clones were read by immunoSEQ multiplex PCR, and TCRdb kept only the in-frame ones, dropping some. The table lists 500,000 to 550,000 clones, 70% to 80% of them singletons. Germline-derived CDR1 and CDR2 are MGHRA and YSYEKL. The germline V and J ends were trimmed by 0 bases and 2 bases, with 14 bases remaining between them. CDR3 length: 16 residues. These same data were also listed under a study on human thymus T cells. That source notes: Resections from corrective heart surgery supplied the thymus tissue. Thymic and blood repertoires seemed to show skewed V and J gene use.

This sequence originates from a boy in the first two years of life with a congenital heart defect. The chain couples TRBV4-1 to TRBJ2-7; D perhaps matches TRBD1 (6 bases). Sequencing was performed on thymocytes. The CDR3 bases are TGCGCCAGCAGCCAAGATGAAGGGGGAAAGGCCTACGAGCAGTACTTC. Protein: CASSQDEGGKAYEQYF.